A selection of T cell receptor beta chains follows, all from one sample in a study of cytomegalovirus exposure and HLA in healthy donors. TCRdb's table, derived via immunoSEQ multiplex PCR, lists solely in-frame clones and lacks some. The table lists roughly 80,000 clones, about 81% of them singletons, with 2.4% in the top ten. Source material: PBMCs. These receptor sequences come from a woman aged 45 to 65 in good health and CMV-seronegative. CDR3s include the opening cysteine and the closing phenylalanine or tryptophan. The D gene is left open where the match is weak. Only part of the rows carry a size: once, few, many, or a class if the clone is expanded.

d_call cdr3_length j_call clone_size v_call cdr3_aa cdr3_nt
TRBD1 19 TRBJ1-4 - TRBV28 CASSKWTGLMFGLREKLFF TGTGCCAGCAGCAAATGGACAGGGCTGATGTTTGGGCTAAGGGAAAAACTGTTTTTT
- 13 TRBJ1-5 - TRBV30 CAWSDQVYQPQHF TGTGCCTGGAGTGACCAGGTTTATCAGCCCCAGCATTTT
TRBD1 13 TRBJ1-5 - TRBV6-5 CASSGGQIQPQHF TGTGCCAGCAGTGGGGGACAGATCCAGCCCCAGCATTTT
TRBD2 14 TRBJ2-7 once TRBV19 CASKATSGSYEQYF TGTGCCAGTAAGGCAACTAGCGGGAGTTACGAGCAGTACTTC
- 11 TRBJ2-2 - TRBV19 CASTYTGELFF TGTGCCAGCACTTACACCGGGGAGCTGTTTTTT
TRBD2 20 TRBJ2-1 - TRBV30 CAWSVLHPLLTSGIYNEQFF TGTGCCTGGAGTGTACTCCATCCTCTCCTTACTAGCGGGATCTACAATGAGCAGTTCTTC
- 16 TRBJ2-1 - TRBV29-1 CSVGNEWWTENNEQFF TGCAGCGTTGGTAATGAATGGTGGACAGAAAACAATGAGCAGTTCTTC
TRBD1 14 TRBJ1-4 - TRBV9 CASSKGQGNEKLFF TGTGCCAGCAGCAAGGGACAGGGGAATGAAAAACTGTTTTTT
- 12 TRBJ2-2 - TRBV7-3 CASSPSPGELFF TGTGCCAGCAGCCCCTCCCCCGGGGAGCTGTTTTTT
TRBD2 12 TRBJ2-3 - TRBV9 CASSATSGTQYF TGTGCCAGCAGCGCGACTAGCGGTACGCAGTATTTT
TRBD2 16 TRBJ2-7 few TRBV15 CATSRGGSSGDYEQYF TGTGCCACCAGCAGAGGTGGTTCTAGCGGGGATTACGAGCAGTACTTC
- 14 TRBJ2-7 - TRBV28 CASMLGAGSYEQYF TGTGCCAGCATGCTGGGGGCAGGGAGCTACGAGCAGTACTTC
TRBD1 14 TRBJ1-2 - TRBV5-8 CASSPRGRLDGYTF TGTGCCAGCAGCCCCAGGGGGCGTCTGGATGGCTACACCTTC
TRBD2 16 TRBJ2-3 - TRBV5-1 CASSLGGGRAGDTQYF TGCGCCAGCAGCTTGGGTGGCGGGAGGGCTGGAGATACGCAGTATTTT
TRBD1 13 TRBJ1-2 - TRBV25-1 CATIDRDNYGYTF TGTGCCACCATCGACAGGGATAACTATGGCTACACCTTC
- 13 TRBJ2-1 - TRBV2 CASSVLAYNEQFF TGTGCCAGCAGTGTCCTCGCCTACAATGAGCAGTTCTTC
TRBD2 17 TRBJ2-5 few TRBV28 CASSNLPRLARKETQYF TGTGCCAGCTCTAACCTCCCTCGACTAGCCAGGAAAGAGACCCAGTACTTC
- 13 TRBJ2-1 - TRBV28 CASSLIAARNPFF TGTGCCAGCAGTTTAATAGCGGCCCGGAATCCGTTCTTC
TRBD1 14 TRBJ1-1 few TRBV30 CAWSRGQKLTEAFF TGTGCCTGGAGTCGGGGACAGAAGCTCACTGAAGCTTTCTTT
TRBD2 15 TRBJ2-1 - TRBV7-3 CASSLGLAGYNEQFF TGTGCCAGCAGCTTGGGACTAGCGGGTTACAATGAGCAGTTCTTC
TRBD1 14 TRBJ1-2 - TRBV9 CASSEGTGVYGYTF TGTGCCAGCAGCGAGGGGACAGGGGTCTATGGCTACACCTTC
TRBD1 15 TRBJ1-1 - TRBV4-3 CASSQDQTGNTEAFF TGCGCCAGCAGCCAAGATCAGACAGGGAATACTGAAGCTTTCTTT
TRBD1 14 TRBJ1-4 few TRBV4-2 CASSQGQGHEKLFF TGTGCCAGCAGCCAGGGACAGGGCCATGAAAAACTGTTTTTT
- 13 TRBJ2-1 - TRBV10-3 CATLAGAINEQFF TGTGCTACACTAGCAGGAGCAATCAATGAGCAGTTCTTC